One and the same sample provided the 17 T cell receptor beta chains below, sequenced in a study of T cells in Graves' hyperthyroidism and ophthalmopathy. Authors of the study amplified TCR beta CDR3 regions from RNA transcripts. HTBI primers were used for first-round RT-PCR of the TCR CDR3. TCRdb re-called the multiplex PCR reads through MiXCR, storing one row per CDR3 protein. Here the sample spans some 300,000 distinct CDR3 sequences, 13% being singletons. Material: blood. The receptor source for this set is a woman in her thirties with Graves' hyperthyroidism that later progressed to Graves' ophthalmopathy.

The genes are TRBV9 and TRBJ2-1, with 7 nucleotides matching TRBD2. V was pared by 3 bases and J by 4 bases, with 7 bases of the junction left unmatched. The CDR3 loop spans 15 amino acids. Germline-derived CDR1 and CDR2 are SGDLS and YYNGEE. CDR3 residues: CASSASGFLYNEQFF. DNA for the CDR3: TGTGCCAGCAGCGCTAGCGGCTTTCTATACAATGAGCAGTTCTTC.

The J gene is TRBJ2-3, the V gene TRBV5-1; D may be TRBD1 or TRBD2 (5 bases each). CDR1 is SGHRS, CDR2 YFSETQ, per germline. The V end lost 0 bases, the J end lost 1 base, and 12 bases lay between the germline ends. The CDR3 length is 16 residues. CDR3 residues: CASSLDGTGRTDTQYF. The DNA of the CDR3 is TGCGCCAGCAGCTTGGATGGGACGGGGCGCACAGATACGCAGTATTTT.

This clonotype occurred many times. The CDR3, as DNA: TGTGCCAGCAGCTCTAGCGGGAGGGAGCAGTTCTTC. This codes for CASSSSGREQFF. The V gene is TRBV13, the J gene TRBJ2-1; 11 bases agree with TRBD2. CDR3 length: 12 amino acids. Germline CDR1 reads PRHDT; CDR2 reads FYEKMQ (reference sequence). Trimming at V came to 4 bases and at J to 10 bases, leaving 0 bases not matched to a gene. Drawing the rest from reference TRBV13 and TRBJ2-1, the complete variable domain is AAGVIQSPRHLIKEKRETATLKCYPIPRHDTVYWYQQGPGQDPQFLISFYEKMQSDKGSIPDRFSAQQFSDYHSELNMSSLELGDSALYFCASSSSGREQFFGPGTRLTVL.

This clonotype has a count of ten or more. The CDR3 DNA follows: TGTGCCAGCAGCTTAGTAGGCGGGAGGGCCCACGAGCAGTACTTC. This encodes CASSLVGGRAHEQYF. The chain has TRBV7-2 and TRBJ2-7, with 9 bases aligning to TRBD2. Germline V lookup: CDR1 SGHTA, CDR2 FQGNSA. This CDR3 is built from 15 residues. With V trimmed by 1 base and J by 5 bases, 6 bases remained unmatched. The full variable domain, completed using reference TRBV7-2 and TRBJ2-7, is GAGVSQSPSNKVTEKGKDVELRCDPISGHTALYWYRQSLGQGLEFLIYFQGNSAPDKSGLPSDRFSAERTGGSVSTLTIQRTQQEDSAVYLCASSLVGGRAHEQYFGPGTRLTVT.

This clonotype was seen many times. This chain connects TRBV4-2 to TRBJ2-7; D remains unclear. V shed 1 base and J shed 4 bases, with 17 bases lying between them. This CDR3 spans 16 amino acids. Germline V CDR1 and CDR2: LGHNA, YNFKEQ. CDR3 in amino acids: CASSQVDSLQFYEQYF. CDR3 DNA: TGTGCCAGCAGCCAAGTTGATTCACTACAGTTTTACGAGCAGTACTTC.

The chain recombines TRBV5-4 with TRBJ2-7, with no clear D. Between the trimmed V and J ends, which lost 4 bases and 4 bases, there was a span of 9 bases. This CDR3 has 12 residues. The germline V gene encodes CDR1 SGHNT and CDR2 YYREEE (reference sequence). This chain's CDR3 is CASSAQGYEQYF. The CDR3 nucleotides are TGTGCCAGCAGCGCCCAAGGATACGAGCAGTACTTC. The whole variable domain, filled in from reference TRBV5-4 and TRBJ2-7, reads ETGVTQSPTHLIKTRGQQVTLRCSSQSGHNTVSWYQQALGQGPQFIFQYYREEENGRGNFPPRFSGLQFPNYSSELNVNALELDDSALYLCASSAQGYEQYFGPGTRLTVT.

With respect to this clonotype: A much larger clonotype is one base distant, so this may be a read error. The conserved phenylalanine or tryptophan normally closing the CDR3 is absent here, so this likely arose from a read error. The V and J genes are TRBV19 and TRBJ1-1; D remains ambiguous. The CDR3 consists of 13 residues. Germline V lookup: CDR1 LNHDA, CDR2 SQIVND (reference sequence). Trimming took off 5 bases at V and 1 base at J, with 8 bases between the two ends. CDR3: CASSPFGNTEAFS. The CDR3 DNA reads as TGTGCCAGTAGTCCCTTCGGGAACACTGAAGCTTTCTCT.

This clonotype was seen many times. This rearrangement joins TRBV5-1 to TRBJ2-7; 14 positions agree with TRBD2. The CDR3 totals 16 residues. The germline V gene has CDR1 SGHRS and CDR2 YFSETQ. The V gene end was trimmed by 4 bases and the J gene end by 5 bases; junction bases not matched to a gene: 8. The CDR3 loop reads CASSTGLAGVGDEQYF. DNA for the CDR3: TGCGCCAGCAGCACGGGACTAGCGGGAGTAGGGGACGAGCAGTACTTC.

This clonotype was recorded many times. The V call is TRBV30, the J call TRBJ2-5; D ambiguous. The CDR3 contains 12 residues. Trimming pared 5 bases from V and 5 bases from J, leaving 12 bases between. Germline V lookup: CDR1 GTSNPN, CDR2 SVGIG (reference sequence). The CDR3 spells CAWDPAEETQYF. Here the CDR3 DNA reads TGTGCCTGGGATCCCGCAGAGGAGACCCAGTACTTC.

This clonotype has a count of ten or more. V usage is TRBV9 and J usage is TRBJ1-2; 9 nucleotides match TRBD1. CDR1 is SGDLS, CDR2 YYNGEE, per germline. V lost 3 bases, J lost 1 base, and 7 bases stayed unmatched. This CDR3 spans 16 amino acids. CDR3 residues: CASSAPGTGINYGYTF. The CDR3 DNA reads as TGTGCCAGCAGCGCCCCCGGGACAGGGATTAACTATGGCTACACCTTC. The full variable domain, its missing parts supplied by reference TRBV9 and TRBJ1-2, is DSGVTQTPKHLITATGQRVTLRCSPRSGDLSVYWYQQSLDQGLQFLIQYYNGEERAKGNILERFSAQQFPDLHSELNLSSLELGDSALYFCASSAPGTGINYGYTFGSGTRLTVV.

This clonotype was picked up a small number of times. DNA for the CDR3: TGTGCCAGCAGTGAAACAGGGGGCGGGAACACTGAAGCTTTCTTT. This sequence encodes CASSETGGGNTEAFF. This chain connects TRBV25-1 to TRBJ1-1, with 9 bases lining up with TRBD1. CDR1 MGHDK and CDR2 SYGVNS come from the germline V gene. With 2 bases clipped from V and 1 base from J, the junction kept 2 bases outside the gene matches. The CDR3 sequence is 15 residues long. Full variable domain (missing parts from reference TRBV25-1 and TRBJ1-1): EADIYQTPRYLVIGTGKKITLECSQTMGHDKMYWYQQDPGMELHLIHYSYGVNSTEKGDLSSESTVSRIRTEHFPLTLESARPSHTSQYLCASSETGGGNTEAFFGQGTRLTVV.

This clonotype occurred a few times. A much bigger clone sits one base away, suggesting this may be a read error. The J gene is TRBJ1-1, the V gene TRBV30; possible D gene TRBD1, 5 bases. V was clipped by 8 bases and J by 3 bases, with 16 bases between them. The CDR3 length is 13 residues. Per the germline V gene, CDR1 is GTSNPN and CDR2 is SVGIG (reference sequence). As DNA, the CDR3 is TGTGCCGGAGCTAAAGGGGTCGACACTGAAGCTTTCTTT. This sequence encodes CAGAKGVDTEAFF.

The rearrangement uses TRBV19 and TRBJ2-7; TRBD2 agrees at 7 bases. This CDR3 has 17 amino acids. Germline lookup yields CDR1 LNHDA and CDR2 SQIVND (reference sequence). The J segment lost 0 bases and the V segment lost 5 bases, leaving 13 bases of the junction unmatched. The CDR3 here is CASSSTRLRDYSYEQYF. The DNA for the CDR3 is TGTGCCAGTAGTTCGACCCGACTCCGGGACTACTCCTACGAGCAGTACTTC.

This clonotype appeared a few times. The V call is TRBV19, the J call TRBJ2-1; 7 bases map to TRBD1. Germline CDR1 LNHDA, CDR2 SQIVND (reference sequence). CDR3 length: 15 amino acids. V lost 9 bases, J lost 8 bases, and 16 bases stayed unmatched. The CDR3 is CASGRGGRINDEQFF. The CDR3 DNA reads TGTGCCAGCGGAAGAGGGGGCCGTATAAACGATGAGCAGTTCTTC.

This clonotype has at least ten counts. A read error may be the cause here, since a much bigger clone is one base away. The chain's CDR3 is CASSLDWSPGTEAFF. CDR3 in DNA: TGTGCCAGCAGCTTGGATTGGAGCCCGGGCACTGAAGCTTTCTTT. This sequence joins TRBV11-1 and TRBJ1-1, with D hard to call. V gave up 3 bases and J gave up 4 bases, with 15 bases separating them. Germline V gene data show CDR1 as SGHAT and CDR2 as FQDESV (reference sequence). The CDR3 spans 15 residues.

This clonotype has a count of ten or more. The CDR3 region is CASRYYRVSGANVLTF. The CDR3 coding sequence is TGTGCCAGCAGGTACTACAGGGTTAGTGGGGCCAACGTCCTGACTTTC. The chain joins TRBV12-3 or TRBV12-4 to TRBJ2-6; possibly TRBD1 for D (6 bases). The CDR3 has 16 residues. Trimming removed 6 bases from V and 3 bases from J, with 15 bases in between.

In this sample, this clonotype turned up many times. This chain connects TRBV16 to TRBJ1-1, with 8 bases lining up with TRBD1. Per the germline V gene, CDR1 is KGHSY and CDR2 is FQNENV. The CDR3 extends over 15 amino acids. V shed 0 bases and J 5 bases; nucleotides not matched to a gene: 5. The CDR3 sequence is CASSQSRQGATEAFF. In DNA form, the CDR3 reads TGTGCCAGCAGCCAATCCCGGCAGGGGGCTACTGAAGCTTTCTTT.